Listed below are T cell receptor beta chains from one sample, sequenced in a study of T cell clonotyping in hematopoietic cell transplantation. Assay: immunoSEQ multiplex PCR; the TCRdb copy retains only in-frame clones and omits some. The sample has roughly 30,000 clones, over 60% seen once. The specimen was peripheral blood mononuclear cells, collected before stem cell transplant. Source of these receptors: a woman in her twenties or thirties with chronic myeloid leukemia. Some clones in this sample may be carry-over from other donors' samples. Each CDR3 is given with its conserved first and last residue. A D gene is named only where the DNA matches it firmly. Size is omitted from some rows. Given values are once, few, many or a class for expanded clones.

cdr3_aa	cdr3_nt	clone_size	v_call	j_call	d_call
CASSFRTSGNNEQFF	TGTGCCAGCAGCTTTAGGACTAGCGGTAACAATGAGCAGTTCTTC	few	TRBV7-6	TRBJ2-1	TRBD2
CASTPRRPNEKLFF	TGTGCCAGCACCCCCCGCAGGCCCAATGAAAAACTGTTTTTT	NA	TRBV6-5	TRBJ1-4	NA
CASSQGRGQNTGELFF	TGCGCCAGCAGCCAAGGGAGGGGCCAAAACACCGGGGAGCTGTTTTTT	few	TRBV4-3	TRBJ2-2	NA
CASSFIHIPDQPQHF	TGTGCCAGCAGCTTTATACACATCCCAGATCAGCCCCAGCATTTT	NA	TRBV7-2	TRBJ1-5	NA
CASSDSRTGAGYTF	TGTGCCAGCAGTGACTCGAGGACAGGGGCTGGCTACACCTTC	once	TRBV6-4	TRBJ1-2	TRBD1
CASKSSGTSTDTQYF	TGTGCCAGCAAGTCGTCGGGTACTAGCACAGATACGCAGTATTTT	NA	TRBV11-2	TRBJ2-3	NA
CASSETRAGYTF	TGTGCCAGCAGTGAGACCCGAGCGGGCTACACCTTC	few	TRBV25-1	TRBJ1-2	NA
CASSPGGEQYF	TGTGCCAGTAGCCCAGGGGGCGAGCAGTACTTC	NA	TRBV19	TRBJ2-7	TRBD1
CASSHDPDEDGYTF	TGTGCCAGCAGCCATGACCCGGACGAGGATGGCTACACCTTC	NA	TRBV4-2	TRBJ1-2	NA
CASSVPSGGPNTGELFF	TGTGCCAGCAGCGTCCCCTCAGGGGGTCCGAACACCGGGGAGCTGTTTTTT	medium-sized	TRBV9	TRBJ2-2	TRBD1
CAGLPFDGYTF	TGTGCCGGCCTTCCCTTCGATGGCTACACCTTC	once	TRBV10-3	TRBJ1-2	NA
CSVGGFSNQPQHF	TGCAGCGTTGGGGGATTTAGCAATCAGCCCCAGCATTTT	NA	TRBV29-1	TRBJ1-5	NA
CASSLFPENIQYF	TGTGCCAGCAGCTTATTCCCCGAAAACATTCAGTACTTC	NA	TRBV7-2	TRBJ2-4	NA
CASSERGLEIRKSGTQYF	TGTGCCAGCAGTGAGAGGGGCCTTGAAATCCGGAAAAGTGGGACCCAGTACTTC	NA	TRBV2	TRBJ2-5	NA
CASSQDRAGGRNYNEQFF	TGCGCCAGCAGCCAAGACAGGGCGGGTGGCAGGAACTACAATGAGCAGTTCTTC	NA	TRBV4-3	TRBJ2-1	NA
CASRGTGNYGYTF	TGTGCCAGCAGGGGGACAGGTAACTATGGCTACACCTTC	once	TRBV9	TRBJ1-2	TRBD1
CASSLYGGSQETQYF	TGTGCCAGCAGCTTATATGGGGGGTCCCAAGAGACCCAGTACTTC	NA	TRBV7-8	TRBJ2-5	NA
CASSIVRAGANVLTF	TGTGCCAGTAGTATAGTCAGGGCTGGGGCCAACGTCCTGACTTTC	NA	TRBV19	TRBJ2-6	NA
CASTVQVRGEAFF	TGTGCCAGCACCGTTCAGGTCAGGGGTGAAGCTTTCTTT	NA	TRBV5-8	TRBJ1-1	NA
CASSEDINTGELFF	TGTGCCAGCAGCGAGGACATCAACACCGGGGAGCTGTTTTTT	NA	TRBV7-2	TRBJ2-2	NA
CASSVDTASSYEQYF	TGTGCCAGCAGCGTAGATACCGCCAGCTCCTACGAGCAGTACTTC	NA	TRBV9	TRBJ2-7	NA
CASGSNSYEQYF	TGTGCCAGCGGCAGCAACTCCTACGAGCAGTACTTC	once	TRBV2	TRBJ2-7	NA
CASSLRGQGAYNEQFF	TGTGCCAGCAGCTTACGGGGACAGGGGGCTTACAATGAGCAGTTCTTC	NA	TRBV7-2	TRBJ2-1	TRBD1
CASSQHTGIEGTGELFF	TGTGCCAGCAGCCAACATACAGGGATCGAGGGCACCGGGGAGCTGTTTTTT	NA	TRBV4-2	TRBJ2-2	NA
CASSLLSGQGAYEQYF	TGTGCCAGCAGCCTCCTCTCGGGACAGGGGGCCTACGAGCAGTACTTC	NA	TRBV7-2	TRBJ2-7	TRBD1
CASSQRTGDNQPQHF	TGCGCCAGCAGCCAGAGAACAGGGGATAATCAGCCCCAGCATTTT	NA	TRBV4-1	TRBJ1-5	TRBD1
CASSLGGTGDTVLGYTF	TGCGCCAGCAGCTTGGGGGGGACAGGCGATACTGTTCTGGGCTACACCTTC	NA	TRBV5-1	TRBJ1-2	TRBD1
CASRRTTNTEAFF	TGTGCCAGCAGACGGACAACTAACACTGAAGCTTTCTTT	NA	TRBV6-5	TRBJ1-1	NA
CASSSQAGGSTDTQYF	TGTGCCAGCAGCAGCCAAGCGGGGGGATCCACAGATACGCAGTATTTT	NA	TRBV9	TRBJ2-3	TRBD2